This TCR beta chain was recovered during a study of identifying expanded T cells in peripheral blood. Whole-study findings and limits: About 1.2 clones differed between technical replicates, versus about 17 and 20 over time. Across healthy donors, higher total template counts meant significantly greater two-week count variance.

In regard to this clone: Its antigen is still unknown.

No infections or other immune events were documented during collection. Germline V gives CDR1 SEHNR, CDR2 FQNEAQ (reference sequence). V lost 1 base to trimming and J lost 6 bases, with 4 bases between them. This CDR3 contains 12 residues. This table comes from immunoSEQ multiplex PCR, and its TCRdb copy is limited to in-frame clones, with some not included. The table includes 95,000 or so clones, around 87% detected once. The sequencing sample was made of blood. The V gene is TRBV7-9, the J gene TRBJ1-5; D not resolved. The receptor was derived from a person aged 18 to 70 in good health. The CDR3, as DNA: TGTGCCAGCAGCTTAGGTTTTCAGCCCCAGCATTTT. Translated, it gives CASSLGFQPQHF.